Each of the 28 T cell receptor beta chains below was sequenced from the same sample in a study of chemoradiotherapy in HPV16-positive cancers. Sequencing was performed with immunoSEQ multiplex PCR; in TCRdb, only in-frame clones are kept and a portion is missing. The sample has approximately 58,000 clones; more than 90% are singletons. Sequencing used blood, obtained from a patient who underwent chemoradiotherapy. Receptor source: a human donor with HPV-associated anogenital cancer.

The rearrangement uses TRBV7-2 and TRBJ2-5, with TRBD2 matching over 9 bases. Germline V gives CDR1 SGHTA, CDR2 FQGNSA. There are 17 residues in the CDR3. V lost 1 base to trimming and J lost 1 base; unmatched junction nucleotides: 7. DNA of the CDR3: TGTGCCAGCAGCTTAGTTGCGGGAGGGCCGGTCCAAGAGACCCAGTACTTC. It encodes CASSLVAGGPVQETQYF.

The V call is TRBV5-4, the J call TRBJ1-1, with no clear D. The CDR3 totals 13 residues. Germline-derived CDR1 and CDR2 are SGHNT and YYREEE (reference sequence). V lost 3 bases to trimming and J lost 6 bases, with 12 bases between them. The CDR3 sequence: CASSSRVSAEAFF. The CDR3 DNA is TGTGCCAGCAGCTCGCGAGTGTCGGCTGAAGCTTTCTTT.

This clone was found once. V and J are TRBV19 and TRBJ2-5; 9 bases are a match to TRBD2. The V and J ends lost 8 bases and 3 bases, in that order; junction bases with no gene match: 10. Germline lookup yields CDR1 LNHDA and CDR2 SQIVND (reference sequence). The CDR3 has 15 amino acids. CDR3 residues: CASAAGLAGKETQYF. CDR3 bases: TGTGCCAGTGCGGCGGGGCTAGCGGGAAAAGAGACCCAGTACTTC.

The V gene is TRBV7-8, the J gene TRBJ2-3, with no clear D. Trimming pared 1 base from V and 6 bases from J, leaving 8 bases between. Per the germline V gene, CDR1 is SGHVS and CDR2 is FQNEAQ. The CDR3 totals 13 residues. The CDR3 spells CASSLDLGDTQYF. CDR3 bases: TGTGCCAGCAGCTTAGACTTGGGGGATACGCAGTATTTT.

V gene TRBV30 combines with J gene TRBJ1-1; a possible D gene is TRBD1 (6 bases). Looked up from germline, CDR1 is GTSNPN and CDR2 is SVGIG (reference sequence). The CDR3 contains 13 residues. The V end was cut by 4 bases, the J end by 10 bases, with 19 bases between. The CDR3 sequence is CAWTEIRGDGAFF. CDR3 DNA: TGTGCCTGGACCGAGATAAGGGGGGATGGAGCTTTCTTT.

V is TRBV14 and J is TRBJ1-4; D gene uncertain. This CDR3 has 16 residues. V gave up 0 bases and J gave up 7 bases, with 15 bases separating them. Germline CDR1 and CDR2: SGHDN and FVKESK. CDR3 nucleotides: TGTGCCAGCAGCCAAGATTTTCGGCAGCGCCCTGAAAAACTGTTTTTT. It encodes CASSQDFRQRPEKLFF.

The V and J genes are TRBV5-6 and TRBJ2-7; 8 nucleotides align to TRBD2. Looked up from germline, CDR1 is SGHDT and CDR2 is YYEEEE. The trim removed 1 base at V and 1 base at J, leaving 7 bases unmatched. This CDR3 comprises 16 residues. In nucleotides, the CDR3 is TGTGCCAGCAGCTTGTTAACCGGGACTAGTTCCTACGAGCAGTACTTC. Translating gives CASSLLTGTSSYEQYF.

This chain connects TRBV29-1 to TRBJ2-7, with unresolved D. The germline gives CDR1 SQVTM, CDR2 ANQGSEA. The CDR3 is made up of 13 amino acids. The germline V and J ends were trimmed by 7 bases and 3 bases, with 16 bases remaining between them. CDR3 DNA sequence: TGCAGCGCTTCACCCGGGCAACTCTACGAGCAGTACTTC. This gives the protein CSASPGQLYEQYF.

J is TRBJ2-5 and V is TRBV7-2; the match to TRBD1 covers 9 bases. With the DNA end fitting TRBJ2-7 better, the J assignment may be wrong. CDR1 and CDR2 from the germline V gene are SGHTA and FQGNSA. CDR3 length: 15 amino acids. CDR3 protein: CASSSRTGGLYEQYF. The CDR3 region has the DNA TGTGCCAGCAGCTCCAGAACAGGGGGCTTGTACGAGCAGTACTTC.

V and J are TRBV4-1 and TRBJ2-7, with 8 bases aligning to TRBD2. In germline, CDR1 is MGHRA, CDR2 YSYEKL. CDR3 length: 17 amino acids. Trimming cost V 0 bases and J 1 base; bases outside gene matches: 8. CDR3 nucleotide sequence: TGCGCCAGCAGCCAAGAAGGGCAACTAGCGGTTTCCTACGAGCAGTACTTC. This sequence encodes CASSQEGQLAVSYEQYF.

The chain employs TRBV19 and TRBJ1-2; D perhaps matches TRBD1 (5 bases). The V gene's germline CDR1 is LNHDA and CDR2 SQIVND (reference sequence). V lost 3 bases to trimming and J lost 4 bases, with 24 bases between them. CDR3 length: 18 residues. CDR3 sequence (DNA): TGTGCCAGTAGTATCGGTCTCGGTCAACAGGCTAGGGTCTATGGCTACACCTTC. Translated: CASSIGLGQQARVYGYTF.

This chain joins TRBV18 and TRBJ1-1, with a possible D match to TRBD1 (5 bases). CDR3 length: 15 amino acids. Trimming stripped 1 base from V and 3 bases from J, with 12 bases between. Germline V gene data show CDR1 as KGHSH and CDR2 as LQKENI. DNA of the CDR3: TGTGCCAGCTCACCACGCCCAATCAGGGACACTGAAGCTTTCTTT. Protein: CASSPRPIRDTEAFF.

This sequence joins TRBV11-2 and TRBJ1-5; maybe TRBD1 (5 bases). Germline-derived CDR1 and CDR2 are SGHAT and FQNNGV. The V end lost 0 bases, the J end lost 6 bases, and 15 bases lay between the germline ends. The CDR3 totals 16 residues. The CDR3 DNA sequence: TGTGCCAGCAGCTTAGACTTTGGGTTCGGGGCTCAGCCCCAGCATTTT. This translates into CASSLDFGFGAQPQHF.

The DNA for the CDR3 is TGTGCCAGCAGTGACGTGAGGAATGAGCAGTTCTTC. This gives the protein CASSDVRNEQFF. The rearrangement uses TRBV6-4 and TRBJ2-1; D is undetermined. The germline gives CDR1 MRHNA, CDR2 SNTAGT. V shed 2 bases and J shed 7 bases, with 6 bases lying between them. CDR3 size: 12 residues.

The V gene is TRBV4-3, the J gene TRBJ2-7; tentatively, D is TRBD2 (6 bases). The CDR3 spans 12 residues. CDR1 and CDR2 from the germline V gene are LGHNA and YSLEER. The ends were cut back, 1 base at V and 11 bases at J, with 12 bases in the middle. CDR3 sequence: CASSQGLPGEYF. CDR3 in DNA: TGCGCCAGCAGCCAAGGGCTCCCGGGGGAGTACTTC.

The chain uses TRBV5-5 and TRBJ1-2; D remains ambiguous. The germline gives CDR1 SGHKS, CDR2 YYEKEE (reference sequence). The CDR3 extends over 12 amino acids. V dropped 2 bases and J dropped 8 bases, with 10 bases sitting between them. As DNA, the CDR3 is TGTGCCAGCAGCTTCACCTACGAGGGCTACACCTTC. Translated, it gives CASSFTYEGYTF. The full variable domain, in which reference TRBV5-5 and TRBJ1-2 provide the parts outside the CDR3, is DAGVTQSPTHLIKTRGQQVTLRCSPISGHKSVSWYQQVLGQGPQFIFQYYEKEERGRGNFPDRFSARQFPNYSSELNVNALLLGDSALYLCASSFTYEGYTFGSGTRLTVV.

This chain connects TRBV6-6 to TRBJ2-1, with 15 bases matching TRBD2. The V segment lost 6 bases and the J segment 6 bases; nucleotides outside the gene matches: 3. This CDR3 has 15 residues. Germline CDR1 and CDR2: MNHNY and SVGAGI (reference sequence). CDR3 region: CASRRTSGRANEQFF. The CDR3 coding sequence is TGTGCCAGCAGAAGGACTAGCGGGAGGGCCAATGAGCAGTTCTTC.

The CDR3 region has the DNA TGTGCCTGGAGTGTACCGGGACTAGGCCTCTGGGACGAGCAGTACTTC. It translates to CAWSVPGLGLWDEQYF. This chain uses TRBV30 with TRBJ2-7; 8 nucleotides line up with TRBD2. In germline, CDR1 is GTSNPN, CDR2 SVGIG (reference sequence). CDR3 size: 16 residues. The V and J ends lost 0 bases and 5 bases, in that order; junction bases with no gene match: 12.

The chain carries TRBV2 and TRBJ1-1, with D possibly matching TRBD1 (5 bases). Germline CDR1 reads SNHLY; CDR2 reads FYNNEI. The CDR3 contains 14 residues. With 5 bases removed from V and 0 bases from J, the gap between germline ends came to 10 bases. Here the CDR3 reads CASSFRAMNTEAFF. Here the CDR3 DNA reads TGTGCCAGCAGTTTCAGGGCCATGAACACTGAAGCTTTCTTT.

This clone has just a few counts. The chain couples TRBV5-6 to TRBJ2-5; D remains unclear. V was trimmed by 2 bases and J by 4 bases, leaving 3 bases between them. The CDR3 has 11 amino acids. Germline V gene sequence: CDR1 SGHDT, CDR2 YYEEEE. The CDR3 DNA reads as TGTGCCAGCAGCTTACGAGAGACCCAGTACTTC. Protein sequence: CASSLRETQYF.

The rearrangement joins TRBV5-4 to TRBJ2-3, with TRBD1 as a possible D gene (5 bases). Per germline, CDR1 SGHNT and CDR2 YYREEE (reference sequence). The CDR3 covers 15 residues. The V end was cut by 4 bases, the J end by 2 bases, with 14 bases between. CDR3 in amino acids: CASSTNRWYTDTQYF. The CDR3 nucleotides read TGTGCCAGCAGCACCAACAGGTGGTACACAGATACGCAGTATTTT.

The chain has TRBV7-2 and TRBJ2-1; the match to TRBD1 covers 8 bases. In germline, CDR1 is SGHTA, CDR2 FQGNSA. The trim removed 1 base at V and 10 bases at J, leaving 6 bases unmatched. This CDR3 region has 14 residues. The CDR3 DNA reads as TGTGCCAGCAGCTTAGGGACAGGGACGAAAGAGCAGTTCTTC. It is translated as CASSLGTGTKEQFF.

On this clone: The junction differs from germline at one of its ends, possibly a read error. This CDR3 is CASSLVGAHTRELFF. CDR3 DNA: TGTGCCAGCAGCTTAGTAGGGGCGCACACCAGGGAGCTGTTTTTT. The rearrangement uses TRBV7-8 and TRBJ2-2; TRBD1 might be the D (5 bases). The CDR3 extends over 15 amino acids. Germline-derived CDR1 and CDR2 are SGHVS and FQNEAQ.

The chain employs TRBV21-1 and TRBJ1-6; the table calls TRBD1, which could not be checked here. TRBV21-1 has pseudogene status. The CDR3 loop spans 16 amino acids. The CDR3 DNA reads TGTGCCAGCAGCAGATTTATAGGACAGGGGGATTCACCCCTCCACTTT. As protein: CASSRFIGQGDSPLHF.

The rearrangement links TRBV30 to TRBJ2-3, with unresolved D. The CDR3 is 13 amino acids. The ends were cut back, 1 base at V and 1 base at J, with 6 bases in the middle. The V gene's germline CDR1 is GTSNPN and CDR2 SVGIG (reference sequence). The CDR3 bases are TGTGCCTGGAGTGGGAGAGGCACAGATACGCAGTATTTT. Amino acids: CAWSGRGTDTQYF.

This clone occurred a few times. CDR3 DNA: TGCGCCAGCAGCTCGACCCCCAGGACAGGGGGCCTGGACGAGCAGTACTTC. Its protein product is CASSSTPRTGGLDEQYF. V and J are TRBV5-1 and TRBJ2-7, with TRBD1 matching over 11 bases. The CDR3 runs to 17 residues. Germline lookup yields CDR1 SGHRS and CDR2 YFSETQ. V lost 3 bases, J lost 5 bases, and 13 bases stayed unmatched.

In its sample, this clone was seen once. The chain is built from TRBV7-2 and TRBJ2-3; D is perhaps TRBD1 or TRBD2 (5 bases each). The germline CDR1 and CDR2 sequences are SGHTA and FQGNSA. The CDR3 consists of 16 residues. Trimming took 5 bases from V and 7 from J, leaving 22 bases between them. The CDR3 region is CASSPQLGTGVNTQYF. The DNA of the CDR3 is TGTGCCAGCAGCCCTCAACTGGGGACGGGTGTGAATACGCAGTATTTT.

The rearrangement links TRBV14 to TRBJ2-5; 7 nucleotides line up with TRBD1. CDR3 size: 16 residues. The germline CDR1 and CDR2 sequences are SGHDN and FVKESK. V shed 3 bases, J shed 4 bases, and the junction held 11 bases outside the gene matches. The CDR3 here is CASSQGPGQRRETQYF. The CDR3 nucleotides are TGTGCCAGCAGCCAGGGTCCGGGACAGCGTCGAGAGACCCAGTACTTC. The full variable domain, in which reference TRBV14 and TRBJ2-5 provide the parts outside the CDR3, is EAGVTQFPSHSVIEKGQTVTLRCDPISGHDNLYWYRRVMGKEIKFLLHFVKESKQDESGMPNNRFLAERTGGTYSTLKVQPAELEDSGVYFCASSQGPGQRRETQYFGPGTRLLVL.